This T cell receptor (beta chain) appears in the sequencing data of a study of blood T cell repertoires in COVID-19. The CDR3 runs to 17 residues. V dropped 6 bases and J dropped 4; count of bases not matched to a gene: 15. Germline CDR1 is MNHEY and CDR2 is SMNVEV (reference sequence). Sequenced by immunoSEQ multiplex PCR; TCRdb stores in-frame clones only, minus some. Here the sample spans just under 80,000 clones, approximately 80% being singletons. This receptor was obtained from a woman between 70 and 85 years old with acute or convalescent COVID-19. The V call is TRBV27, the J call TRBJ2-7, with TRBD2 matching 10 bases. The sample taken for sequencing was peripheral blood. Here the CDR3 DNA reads TGTGCCAGCAGCTCAAACCTAGCGGGAGTAGGCTCGTACGAGCAGTACTTC. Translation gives CASSSNLAGVGSYEQYF.